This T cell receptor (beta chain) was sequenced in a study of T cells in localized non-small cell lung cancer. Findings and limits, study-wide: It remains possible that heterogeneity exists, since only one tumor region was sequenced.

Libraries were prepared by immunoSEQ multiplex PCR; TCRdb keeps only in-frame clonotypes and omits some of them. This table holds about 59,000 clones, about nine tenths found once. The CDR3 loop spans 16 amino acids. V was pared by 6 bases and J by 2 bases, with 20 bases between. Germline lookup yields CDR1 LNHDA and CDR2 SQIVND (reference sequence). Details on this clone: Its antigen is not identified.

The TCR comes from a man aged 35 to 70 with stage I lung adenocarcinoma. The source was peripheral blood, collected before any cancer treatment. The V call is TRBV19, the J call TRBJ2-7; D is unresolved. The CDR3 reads CASSAWSHHRPYEQYF. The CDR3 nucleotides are TGTGCCAGTAGCGCCTGGAGTCATCACCGCCCCTACGAGCAGTACTTC.